Sequencing of this T cell receptor beta chain was carried out in a study of shared clonotypes between healthy human individuals. Broader study findings: Sequencing depth was a factor that was expected to affect clonotype sharing among donors. Larger richness was generally estimated for naive than memory subsets.

CDR3 length equals 14 residues. CDR1 and CDR2 (germline): SNHLY, FYNNEI. Trimming took 10 bases from V and 5 from J, leaving 17 bases between them. This clone was counted a few times. Its target is unknown. A 200 ng quantity of DNA, about 30,000 T cell genomes, went into the sorted-subset replicate PCRs. Clones were read by immunoSEQ multiplex PCR, and TCRdb kept only the in-frame ones, dropping some. The sample has about 2.4 million clones; roughly 93% are singletons. The split of CD4+ cells yielded CD45RA+ naive and CD45RA-negative memory subsets. The clonotype comes from a young man in good health. Some clones in this sample may be carry-over from other donors' samples. The chain links TRBV2 to TRBJ1-4; D unresolved. Material: naive CD4+ T cells from PBMCs. Subset described: CD45RA+ positively selected. The CDR3 reads CATSNGFGNEKLFF. The CDR3 DNA sequence: TGTGCCACCAGCAACGGGTTCGGAAATGAAAAACTGTTTTTT.